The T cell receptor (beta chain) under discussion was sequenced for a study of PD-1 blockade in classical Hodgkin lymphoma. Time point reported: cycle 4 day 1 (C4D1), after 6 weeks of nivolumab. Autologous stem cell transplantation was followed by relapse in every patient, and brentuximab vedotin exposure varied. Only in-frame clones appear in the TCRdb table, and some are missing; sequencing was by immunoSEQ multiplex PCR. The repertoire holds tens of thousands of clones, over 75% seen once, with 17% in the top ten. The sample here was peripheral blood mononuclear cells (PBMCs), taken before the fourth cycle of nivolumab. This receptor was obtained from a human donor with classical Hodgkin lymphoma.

As DNA, the CDR3 is TGTGCCAGCAGCCCGAGTCCAGGGGGCAACACCGGGGAGCTGTTTTTT. This translates into CASSPSPGGNTGELFF. This chain joins TRBV7-7 and TRBJ2-2, with TRBD1 matching 8 bases. From germline, CDR1 is SSHAT and CDR2 FNYEAQ (reference sequence). CDR3 length: 16 residues. The V segment lost 5 bases and the J segment 2 bases; nucleotides outside the gene matches: 7.